The clone carrying this TCR beta chain came up a few times. The source of the sample is a study of response to subunit inactivated influenza vaccine. One entry per CDR3 protein results from TCRdb running MiXCR on the RT-PCR reads. The sample comprises about 570,000 distinct CDR3 sequences, approximately 10% of which are singletons, and approximately 9.9% rests with the top ten. The CDR3 spans 14 residues. V was shortened by 4 bases and J by 3 bases, with 13 bases between the two germline ends. The germline gives CDR1 LGHNA, CDR2 YNFKEQ. These sequences were also reported in another study, on T cells expressing NK-cell markers. From that study: The authors generated TCR beta cDNA through 5'RACE template switching with UMIs. HCMV specificity of the expanded NKG2C+ T cell clones was not established.

The gene calls are TRBV4-2 and TRBJ2-7; a possible D gene is TRBD1 (5 bases). The TCR originated in a man between 45 and 60 years old who received an inactivated influenza vaccine. The sample was PBMCs from blood, taken on the day of vaccination. As DNA, the CDR3 is TGTGCCAGCAGCCCCGCAAGGGGAAACTACGAGCAGTACTTC. It translates to CASSPARGNYEQYF.